This T cell receptor (beta chain) was documented in a study of radiotherapy plus CTLA-4 blockade in lung cancer. Study information: Among enrolled patients, 15% to 20% responded and about 34% achieved disease control.

Participants had chemo-refractory metastatic non-small-cell lung cancer and were treated with focal radiation plus ipilimumab CTLA-4 blockade. The CDR3 runs to 18 residues. Trimming left V 6 bases short and J 0 bases short, with 20 bases between. Germline lookup yields CDR1 LNHDA and CDR2 SQIVND (reference sequence). Study conclusions and caveats: Dynamics of early blood T cell clones, together with interferon-beta, were reportedly the best predictors of response. Blood saw expansion of tumor-derived TCR clones after radiotherapy plus ipilimumab.

Concerning this clone itself: As yet, its antigen is unknown.

Sequenced by immunoSEQ multiplex PCR; TCRdb stores in-frame clones only, minus some. The sample carries about 45,000 clones, 65% to 85% recorded once. The gene calls are TRBV19 and TRBJ2-2; D might be TRBD1 (6 bases). The sequencing used peripheral blood, collected from a patient treated with radiotherapy plus ipilimumab. The TCR sequence derives from a human donor with non-small cell lung cancer who had stable disease on radiotherapy plus ipilimumab. The CDR3 region has the DNA TGTGCCAGTAGGGCATACAGGGACGAGACGACGAACACCGGGGAGCTGTTTTTT. It yields the protein CASRAYRDETTNTGELFF. Complete variable domain (other parts from reference TRBV19 and TRBJ2-2): DGGITQSPKYLFRKEGQNVTLSCEQNLNHDAMYWYRQDPGQGLRLIYYSQIVNDFQKGDIAEGYSVSREKKESFPLTVTSAQKNPTAFYLCASRAYRDETTNTGELFFGEGSRLTVL.